This TCR beta chain was obtained from a study of blood T cell repertoires in COVID-19. Looking at the study overall: The United States, Italy and Spain supplied acute and convalescent COVID-19 samples. PBMCs, B-cell-depleted T cells, or T cells were the source of the cDNA or gDNA that made up the material.

The CDR3 is made up of 12 amino acids. Trimming pared 6 bases from V and 7 bases from J, leaving 10 bases between. Looked up from germline, CDR1 is MNHEY and CDR2 is SVGEGT. The authors' processing: Amplifying reference gene primers gave estimates of nucleated cell counts. Only in-frame clones appear in the TCRdb table, and some are missing; sequencing was by immunoSEQ multiplex PCR. V, J and clone size are taken as reported in that table, and D and trimming were inferred from the DNA itself. The sample consists of over 150,000 clones, 80% to 90% of them appearing once. In regard to this clone: At the DNA level, this CDR3 is encoded by other sequences in the same sample as well.

This TCR came from a young woman who had recovered from COVID-19. Sequenced input: peripheral blood. The gene calls are TRBV6-2 or TRBV6-3 and TRBJ1-5, with no clear D. In DNA, the CDR3 is TGTGCCAGCAGCCCTCCCAGACAGCCCCAGCATTTT. Its protein product is CASSPPRQPQHF.